The source of this TCR beta chain is a study of tumor-infiltrating lymphocytes in glioblastoma multiforme. Study-level results: No surface-marker sorting into functional T cell subtypes was done. Unequal TCR RNA per T cell might skew measured clone sizes. TCR plus mutation findings rest on a single glioblastoma patient.

TCR beta libraries were built from RNA through three nested multiplex PCR rounds using modified ARM-PCR. Input was 0.4 to 0.55 ug total RNA, reverse-transcribed with a C-beta primer. Via MiXCR, TCRdb re-called the multiplex PCR reads, giving one row per CDR3 protein. The sample holds 8,500 to 9,500 distinct CDR3 sequences, 74% seen once. The V end lost 2 bases, the J end lost 2 bases, and 13 bases lay between the germline ends. CDR3 length: 15 residues. Germline V CDR1 and CDR2: MNHEY, SVGEGT. About this clonotype itself: Its specificity is not known.

Sequencing was done on a sample of brain tumor tissue. The sequence derives from a male donor with glioblastoma. The V call is TRBV6-2 or TRBV6-3, the J call TRBJ2-7, with TRBD2 as a possible D gene (5 bases). CDR3 nucleotides: TGTGCCAGCAGTTACCGGGGTGGAAGAACCTACGAGCAGTACTTC. Residues: CASSYRGGRTYEQYF.